Listed below are T cell receptor beta chains from one sample, sequenced in a study of shared clonotypes between healthy human individuals. Using immunoSEQ multiplex PCR, the repertoire was profiled, and TCRdb retains in-frame clones only, with some absent. The sample shows about 1.1 million clones, 75% to 80% of them seen only once. Material for sequencing was memory CD4+ T cells from PBMCs. These receptors all come from a man aged 18 to 29 in good health. Some clones in this sample may be carry-over from other donors' samples. Both conserved end residues are part of each CDR3. D genes are given only for firm matches. A row's size may be missing; if present it is once, few, many or a size class.

size: once; D: -; J: TRBJ2-2; V: TRBV28; DNA: TGTGCCAGCAGTGCGCCCACCGGGGAGCTGTTTTTT; CDR3: CASSAPTGELFF
size: -; D: -; J: TRBJ2-1; V: TRBV2; DNA: TGTGCCAGCAGTGATCGTCGGGCCTCCTACAATGAGCAGTTCTTC; CDR3: CASSDRRASYNEQFF
size: -; D: -; J: TRBJ2-1; V: TRBV7-3; DNA: TGTGCCAGCAGCTTAAGCGGTGCCTCCTACAATGAGCAGTTCTTC; CDR3: CASSLSGASYNEQFF
size: -; D: -; J: TRBJ1-1; V: TRBV28; DNA: TGTGCCAGCACCCTTACCCAGGGGCCGAACACTGAAGCTTTCTTT; CDR3: CASTLTQGPNTEAFF
size: -; D: TRBD2; J: TRBJ2-1; V: TRBV28; DNA: TGTGCCAGCAGTTCCTCTAGCGGGAGCTCCTACAATGAGCAGTTCTTC; CDR3: CASSSSSGSSYNEQFF
size: -; D: TRBD2; J: TRBJ2-2; V: TRBV2; DNA: TGTGCCAGCAGCTCCGGGACTAGCAACACCGGGGAGCTGTTTTTT; CDR3: CASSSGTSNTGELFF
size: -; D: TRBD1; J: TRBJ1-1; V: TRBV20-1; DNA: TGCAGTGCTAGAAGACAGGGAGAAGCTTTCTTT; CDR3: CSARRQGEAFF
size: -; D: TRBD1; J: TRBJ1-1; V: TRBV9; DNA: TGTGCCAGCAGCGTAGGTACAGGGGTGAACACTGAAGCTTTCTTT; CDR3: CASSVGTGVNTEAFF
size: -; D: TRBD1; J: TRBJ1-4; V: TRBV28; DNA: TGTGCCAGCAGCACACCCGGGACAGGGGATGAAAAACTGTTTTTT; CDR3: CASSTPGTGDEKLFF
size: -; D: TRBD1; J: TRBJ2-7; V: TRBV5-8; DNA: TGTGCCAGCAGCCGAAGGACAGGGGCCTACGAGCAGTACTTC; CDR3: CASSRRTGAYEQYF
size: many; D: TRBD1; J: TRBJ2-5; V: TRBV7-9; DNA: TGTGCCAGCAGTCCGAATCCGGGACAGGGCAGAGAGACCCAGTACTTC; CDR3: CASSPNPGQGRETQYF
size: -; D: TRBD1; J: TRBJ2-7; V: TRBV28; DNA: TGTGCCAGCAGTCCCGTGACAGGGGCCTACGAGCAGTACTTC; CDR3: CASSPVTGAYEQYF
size: -; D: -; J: TRBJ1-2; V: TRBV29-1; DNA: TGCAGCGTTGCTAAGGGGCGGGATGGCTACACCTTC; CDR3: CSVAKGRDGYTF
size: many; D: -; J: TRBJ1-4; V: TRBV11-2; DNA: TGTGCCAGCAGGGGGTTAAGGGTGAAGGGAGAAAAACTGTTTTTT; CDR3: CASRGLRVKGEKLFF
size: -; D: TRBD2; J: TRBJ2-3; V: TRBV7-3; DNA: TGTGCCAGCAGCTCAGGACTAGCTTCTCTCGGGGATACGCAGTATTTT; CDR3: CASSSGLASLGDTQYF
size: -; D: TRBD1; J: TRBJ2-5; V: TRBV2; DNA: TGTGCCAGCAGTTACACAGGGGGAGAGACCCAGTACTTC; CDR3: CASSYTGGETQYF
size: -; D: -; J: TRBJ2-7; V: TRBV4-2; DNA: TGTGCCAGCAGCCTCACTCAAGGCGACAGGAGCTCCTACGAGCAGTACTTC; CDR3: CASSLTQGDRSSYEQYF
size: -; D: -; J: TRBJ1-4; V: TRBV2; DNA: TGTGCCAGCAGTGGTAGAGCTAATGAAAAACTGTTTTTT; CDR3: CASSGRANEKLFF
size: few; D: -; J: TRBJ2-3; V: TRBV28; DNA: TGTGCCAGCAGTTACCCCGGGACACCCGATACGCAGTATTTT; CDR3: CASSYPGTPDTQYF
size: few; D: -; J: TRBJ1-4; V: TRBV29-1; DNA: TGCAGCGCCGGATTGGCAGGTGAAAAACTGTTTTTT; CDR3: CSAGLAGEKLFF
size: once; D: -; J: TRBJ1-6; V: TRBV4-1; DNA: TGCGCCAGCAGCCAAGGGACAGCGAATTCACCCCTCCACTTT; CDR3: CASSQGTANSPLHF
size: -; D: -; J: TRBJ2-1; V: TRBV7-3; DNA: TGTGCCAGCAGCCCCGGACTCCTTTCCTACAATGAGCAGTTCTTC; CDR3: CASSPGLLSYNEQFF
size: -; D: -; J: TRBJ2-1; V: TRBV28; DNA: TGTGCCAGCTCTCGGGGCGGGAAGGGTGAGCAGTTCTTC; CDR3: CASSRGGKGEQFF